The clone carrying this TCR delta chain was detected a few times. The amino acid sequence in TCRdb belongs to a much larger clone and departs from this DNA's translation at residue 8, likely a sequencing read error; the sequence shown is translated from the DNA. The data were obtained in a study of gamma-delta T cells after stem cell transplantation. TCRdb repeated clone calling on the RT-PCR reads with CATT. The sample lists about 200 delta-chain clones, roughly 30% occurring once. The CDR3 spans 18 residues. CDR1 is GEAIGNYY, CDR2 EKD, per germline. Trimming removed 0 bases from V and 0 bases from J, with 19 bases in between.

The specimen was gamma-delta T cells. This TCR derives from a human donor. It is not recorded whose cells these are; they may come from a transplant donor. The chain recombines TRDV2 with TRDJ1, with a weak D call TRDD3 (6 bases). The CDR3, as DNA: TGTGCCTGTGACACCGTATTCCAGGGGATTAGCAACACCGATAAACTCATCTTT. Translation: CACDTVFQGISNTDKLIF.